The clone carrying this T cell receptor (beta chain) appeared once. This sample stems from a study of blood T cell repertoires in COVID-19. V was clipped by 9 bases and J by 11 bases, with 13 bases between them. The CDR3 loop spans 10 amino acids. The germline V gene has CDR1 SNHLY and CDR2 FYNNEI. The method was immunoSEQ multiplex PCR; TCRdb's version includes in-frame clones alone and lacks a portion of them. Of under 300,000 clones in the sample, around 86% were seen once. This sequence was found in a man older than 75 with acute or convalescent COVID-19. Sequenced: peripheral blood. The chain is built from TRBV2 and TRBJ1-1; D is unresolved. Here the CDR3 DNA reads TGTGCCAGAGAGGGCCCTGGGGCTTTCTTT. It translates to CAREGPGAFF. The entire variable domain, with the rest obtained from reference TRBV2 and TRBJ1-1, is as follows: EPEVTQTPSHQVTQMGQEVILRCVPISNHLYFYWYRQILGQKVEFLVSFYNNEISEKSEIFDDQFSVERPDGSNFTLKIRSTKLEDSAMYFCAREGPGAFFGQGTRLTVV.